The 5 T cell receptor beta chains below were found in one sample sequenced in a study of identical twins. Via MiXCR, TCRdb re-called the 5' RACE reads, giving one row per CDR3 protein. Of 1.5 million to 2 million distinct CDR3 sequences in the sample, more than 30% are singletons; the top ten hold less than 0.35%. Specimen: cord blood. The receptors originated from a newborn girl in good health.

There are a few counts of this clonotype. The V gene is TRBV20-1, the J gene TRBJ1-2; D remains ambiguous. V lost 0 bases and J 0 bases, leaving 8 bases between the germline ends. Per germline, CDR1 DFQATT and CDR2 SNEGSKA (reference sequence). The CDR3 is made up of 14 amino acids. The CDR3 loop reads CSARERDPNYGYTF. Here the CDR3 DNA reads TGCAGTGCTAGAGAAAGGGATCCTAACTATGGCTACACCTTC.

V usage is TRBV20-1 and J usage is TRBJ2-5, with D uncertain. This CDR3 has 12 amino acids. The ends were cut back, 6 bases at V and 1 base at J, with 9 bases in the middle. The germline V gene encodes CDR1 DFQATT and CDR2 SNEGSKA (reference sequence). CDR3 sequence: CSAPWSQETQYF. CDR3 bases: TGCAGTGCACCCTGGAGCCAAGAGACCCAGTACTTC.

This clonotype was counted between two and nine times. The rearrangement joins TRBV10-3 to TRBJ1-6, with TRBD1 matching over 8 bases. The V and J ends lost 6 bases and 8 bases, in that order; junction bases with no gene match: 6. Germline V gives CDR1 ENHRY, CDR2 SYGVKD. The CDR3 has 14 amino acids. The DNA for the CDR3 is TGTGCCATCAGGAGACAGGGGAGCCATTCACCCCTCCACTTT. Its translation: CAIRRQGSHSPLHF.

The chain recombines TRBV5-1 with TRBJ1-2, with TRBD1 matching over 7 bases. The CDR3 extends over 14 amino acids. The germline gives CDR1 SGHRS, CDR2 YFSETQ. V was pared by 6 bases and J by 1 base, with 6 bases of the junction left unmatched. CDR3 loop: CASTSGGNNYGYTF. As DNA, the CDR3 is TGCGCCAGCACCTCAGGGGGAAATAACTATGGCTACACCTTC.

This clonotype has just a few counts. The chain combines TRBV29-1 with TRBJ1-1; D not certain. V gave up 7 bases and J gave up 0 bases, with 9 bases separating them. Germline-derived CDR1 and CDR2 are SQVTM and ANQGSEA. There are 12 residues in the CDR3. The CDR3: CSALDLNTEAFF. In DNA form, the CDR3 reads TGCAGCGCCCTAGACTTGAACACTGAAGCTTTCTTT.